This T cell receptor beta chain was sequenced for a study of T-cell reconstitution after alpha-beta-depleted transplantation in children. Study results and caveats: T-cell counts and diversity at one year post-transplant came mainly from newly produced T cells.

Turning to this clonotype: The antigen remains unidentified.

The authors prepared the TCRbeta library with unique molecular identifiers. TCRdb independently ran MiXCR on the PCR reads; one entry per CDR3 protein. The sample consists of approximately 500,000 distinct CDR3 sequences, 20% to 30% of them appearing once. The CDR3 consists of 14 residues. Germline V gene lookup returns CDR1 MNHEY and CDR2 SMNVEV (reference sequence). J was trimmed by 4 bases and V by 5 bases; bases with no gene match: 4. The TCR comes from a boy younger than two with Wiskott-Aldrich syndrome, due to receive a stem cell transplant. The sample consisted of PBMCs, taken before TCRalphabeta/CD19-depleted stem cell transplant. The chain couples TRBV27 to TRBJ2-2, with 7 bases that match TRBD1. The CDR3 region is CASSRQGLTGELFF. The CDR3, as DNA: TGTGCCAGCAGTAGACAGGGCCTCACCGGGGAGCTGTTTTTT.